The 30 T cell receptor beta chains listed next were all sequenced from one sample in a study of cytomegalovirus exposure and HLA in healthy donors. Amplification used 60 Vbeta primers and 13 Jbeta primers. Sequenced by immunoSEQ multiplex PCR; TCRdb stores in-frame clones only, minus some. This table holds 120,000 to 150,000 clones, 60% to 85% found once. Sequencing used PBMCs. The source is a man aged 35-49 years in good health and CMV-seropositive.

The CDR3 reads CSVGRDRAGGELFF. CDR3 in DNA: TGCAGCGTGGGAAGGGACAGGGCCGGCGGGGAGCTGTTTTTT. The chain is built from TRBV29-1 and TRBJ2-2, with 9 bases identical to TRBD1. CDR1 is SQVTM and CDR2 is ANQGSEA in the germline V gene. V shed 6 bases and J 7 bases; nucleotides not matched to a gene: 9. The CDR3 contains 14 residues.

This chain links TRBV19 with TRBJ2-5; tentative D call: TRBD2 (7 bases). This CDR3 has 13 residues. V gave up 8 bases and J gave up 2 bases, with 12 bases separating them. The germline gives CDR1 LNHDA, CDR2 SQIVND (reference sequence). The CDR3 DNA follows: TGTGCCAGTGGAAGGGGGGGACAAGAGACCCAGTACTTC. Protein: CASGRGGQETQYF.

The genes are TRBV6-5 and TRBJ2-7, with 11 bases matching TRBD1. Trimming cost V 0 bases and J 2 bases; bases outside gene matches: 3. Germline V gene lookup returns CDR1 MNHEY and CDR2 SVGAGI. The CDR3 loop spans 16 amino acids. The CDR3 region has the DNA TGTGCCAGCAGTTACTCAACGGGACAGGGGGCCTACGAGCAGTACTTC. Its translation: CASSYSTGQGAYEQYF.

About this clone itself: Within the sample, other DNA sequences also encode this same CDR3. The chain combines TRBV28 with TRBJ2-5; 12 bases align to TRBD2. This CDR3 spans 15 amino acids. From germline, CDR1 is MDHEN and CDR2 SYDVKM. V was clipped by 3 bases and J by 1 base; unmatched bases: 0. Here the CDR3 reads CASSLTSGGQETQYF. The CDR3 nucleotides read TGTGCCAGCAGTTTGACTAGCGGGGGCCAAGAGACCCAGTACTTC. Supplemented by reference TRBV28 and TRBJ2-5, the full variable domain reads DVKVTQSSRYLVKRTGEKVFLECVQDMDHENMFWYRQDPGLGLRLIYFSYDVKMKEKGDIPEGYSVSREKKERFSLILESASTNQTSMYLCASSLTSGGQETQYFGPGTRLLVL.

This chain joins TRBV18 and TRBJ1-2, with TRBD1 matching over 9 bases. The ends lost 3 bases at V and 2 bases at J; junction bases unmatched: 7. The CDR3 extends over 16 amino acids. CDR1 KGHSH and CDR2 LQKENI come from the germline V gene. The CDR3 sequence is CASSPSNGQGNYGYTF. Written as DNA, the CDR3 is TGTGCCAGCTCACCCAGCAATGGACAGGGGAACTATGGCTACACCTTC.

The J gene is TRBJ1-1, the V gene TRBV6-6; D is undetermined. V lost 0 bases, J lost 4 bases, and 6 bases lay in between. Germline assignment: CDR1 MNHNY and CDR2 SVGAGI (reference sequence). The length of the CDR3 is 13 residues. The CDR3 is CASSYSASTEAFF. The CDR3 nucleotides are TGTGCCAGCAGTTACTCAGCGTCCACTGAAGCTTTCTTT.

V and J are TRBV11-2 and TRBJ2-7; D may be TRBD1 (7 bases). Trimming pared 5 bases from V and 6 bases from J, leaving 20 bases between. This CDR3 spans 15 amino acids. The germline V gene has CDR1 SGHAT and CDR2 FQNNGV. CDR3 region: CASSLVAGTALEQYF. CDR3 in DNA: TGTGCCAGCAGCCTAGTTGCGGGGACAGCCCTCGAGCAGTACTTC.

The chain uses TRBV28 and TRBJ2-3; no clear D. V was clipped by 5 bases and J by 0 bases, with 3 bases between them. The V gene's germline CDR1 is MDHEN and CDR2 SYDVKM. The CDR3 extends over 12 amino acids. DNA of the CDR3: TGTGCCAGCAGTCCAAGCACAGATACGCAGTATTTT. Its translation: CASSPSTDTQYF.

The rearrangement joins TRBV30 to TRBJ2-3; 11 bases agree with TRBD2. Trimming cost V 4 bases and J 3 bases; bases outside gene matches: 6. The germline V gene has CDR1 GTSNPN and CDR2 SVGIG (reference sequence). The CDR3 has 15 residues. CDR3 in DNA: TGTGCCTGGACACCACTAGCGGGAGAAACAGATACGCAGTATTTT. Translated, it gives CAWTPLAGETDTQYF.

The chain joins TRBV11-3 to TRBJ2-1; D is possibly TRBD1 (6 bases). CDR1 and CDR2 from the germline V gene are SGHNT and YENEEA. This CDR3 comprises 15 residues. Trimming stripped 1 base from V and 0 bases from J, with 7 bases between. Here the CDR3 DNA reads TGTGCCAGCAGCTTAGGGGGGCTCTCCTACAATGAGCAGTTCTTC. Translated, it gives CASSLGGLSYNEQFF.

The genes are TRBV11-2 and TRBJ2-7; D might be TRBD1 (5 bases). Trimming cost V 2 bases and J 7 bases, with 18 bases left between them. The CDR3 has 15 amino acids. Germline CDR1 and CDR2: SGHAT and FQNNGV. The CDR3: CASSLTQGVGMEQYF. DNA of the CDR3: TGTGCCAGCAGCTTAACCCAGGGTGTGGGGATGGAGCAGTACTTC. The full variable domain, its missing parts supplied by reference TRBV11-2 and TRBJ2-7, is EAGVAQSPRYKIIEKRQSVAFWCNPISGHATLYWYQQILGQGPKLLIQFQNNGVVDDSQLPKDRFSAERLKGVDSTLKIQPAKLEDSAVYLCASSLTQGVGMEQYFGPGTRLTVT.

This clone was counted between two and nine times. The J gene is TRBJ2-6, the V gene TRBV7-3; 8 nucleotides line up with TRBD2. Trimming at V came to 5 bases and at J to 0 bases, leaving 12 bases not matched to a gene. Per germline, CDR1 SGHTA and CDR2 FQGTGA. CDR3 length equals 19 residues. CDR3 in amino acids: CASSIRSVAGTSGANVLTF. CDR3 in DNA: TGTGCCAGCAGCATCCGGTCGGTAGCGGGAACCTCTGGGGCCAACGTCCTGACTTTC. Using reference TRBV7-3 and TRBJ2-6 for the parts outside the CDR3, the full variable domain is GAGVSQTPSNKVTEKGKYVELRCDPISGHTALYWYRQSLGQGPEFLIYFQGTGAADDSGLPNDRFFAVRPEGSVSTLKIQRTERGDSAVYLCASSIRSVAGTSGANVLTFGAGSRLTVL.

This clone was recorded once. CDR3 bases: TGTGCCAGCAGCTTATGGACAGGGGGCTTGACTAATGAAAAACTGTTTTTT. It yields the protein CASSLWTGGLTNEKLFF. V and J are TRBV7-9 and TRBJ1-4, with 11 bases fitting TRBD1. The CDR3 is 17 residues long. The trim removed 2 bases at V and 2 bases at J, leaving 4 bases unmatched. CDR1 is SEHNR, CDR2 FQNEAQ, per germline (reference sequence). The variable domain in full, with the rest retrieved from reference TRBV7-9 and TRBJ1-4, is DTGVSQNPRHKITKRGQNVTFRCDPISEHNRLYWYRQTLGQGPEFLTYFQNEAQLEKSRLLSDRFSAERPKGSFSTLEIQRTEQGDSAMYLCASSLWTGGLTNEKLFFGSGTQLSVL.

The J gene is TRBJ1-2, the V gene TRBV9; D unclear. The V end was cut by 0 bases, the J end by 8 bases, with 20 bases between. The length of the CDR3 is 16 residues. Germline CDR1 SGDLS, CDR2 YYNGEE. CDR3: CASSVEVRGGNFGYTF. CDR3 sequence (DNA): TGTGCCAGCAGCGTAGAGGTTCGGGGAGGCAATTTCGGCTACACCTTC. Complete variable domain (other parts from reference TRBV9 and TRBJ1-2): DSGVTQTPKHLITATGQRVTLRCSPRSGDLSVYWYQQSLDQGLQFLIQYYNGEERAKGNILERFSAQQFPDLHSELNLSSLELGDSALYFCASSVEVRGGNFGYTFGSGTRLTVV.

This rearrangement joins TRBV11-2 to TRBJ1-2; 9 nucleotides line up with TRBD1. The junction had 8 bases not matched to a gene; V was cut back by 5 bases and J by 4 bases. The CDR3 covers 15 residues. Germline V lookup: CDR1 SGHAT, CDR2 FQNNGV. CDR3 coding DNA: TGTGCCAGCAGCGTACCGGGACAGGGTATCTATGGCTACACCTTC. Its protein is CASSVPGQGIYGYTF.

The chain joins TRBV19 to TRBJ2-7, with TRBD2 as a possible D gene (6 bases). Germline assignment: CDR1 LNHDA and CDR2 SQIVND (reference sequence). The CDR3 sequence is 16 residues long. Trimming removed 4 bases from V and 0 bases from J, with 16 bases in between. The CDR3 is CASSREASSYSYEQYF. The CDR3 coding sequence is TGTGCCAGTAGTAGGGAGGCCTCCAGTTACTCCTACGAGCAGTACTTC. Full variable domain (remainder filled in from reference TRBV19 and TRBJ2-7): DGGITQSPKYLFRKEGQNVTLSCEQNLNHDAMYWYRQDPGQGLRLIYYSQIVNDFQKGDIAEGYSVSREKKESFPLTVTSAQKNPTAFYLCASSREASSYSYEQYFGPGTRLTVT.

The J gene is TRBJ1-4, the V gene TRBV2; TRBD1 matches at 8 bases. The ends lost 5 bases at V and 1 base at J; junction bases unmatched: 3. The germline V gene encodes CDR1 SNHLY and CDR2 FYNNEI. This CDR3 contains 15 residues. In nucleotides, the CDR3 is TGTGCCAGCAGTACAGACAGGGGAACTAATGAAAAACTGTTTTTT. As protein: CASSTDRGTNEKLFF.

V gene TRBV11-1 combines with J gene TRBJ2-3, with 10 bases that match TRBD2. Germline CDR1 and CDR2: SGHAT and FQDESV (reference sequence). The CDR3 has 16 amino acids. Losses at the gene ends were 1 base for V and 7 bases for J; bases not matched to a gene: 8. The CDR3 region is CASSLDPSGSGYTQYF. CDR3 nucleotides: TGTGCCAGCAGCTTAGATCCTAGCGGGAGCGGATATACGCAGTATTTT. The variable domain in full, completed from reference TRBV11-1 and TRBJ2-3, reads EAEVAQSPRYKITEKSQAVAFWCDPISGHATLYWYRQILGQGPELLVQFQDESVVDDSQLPKDRFSAERLKGVDSTLKIQPAELGDSAMYLCASSLDPSGSGYTQYFGPGTRLTVL.

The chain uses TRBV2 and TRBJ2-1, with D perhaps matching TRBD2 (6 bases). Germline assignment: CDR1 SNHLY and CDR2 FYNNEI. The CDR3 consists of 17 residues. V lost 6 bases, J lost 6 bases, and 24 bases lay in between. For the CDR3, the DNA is TGTGCCAGCAGCGACGGGGGTGGGGGAACGGCGACCAATGAGCAGTTCTTC. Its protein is CASSDGGGGTATNEQFF.

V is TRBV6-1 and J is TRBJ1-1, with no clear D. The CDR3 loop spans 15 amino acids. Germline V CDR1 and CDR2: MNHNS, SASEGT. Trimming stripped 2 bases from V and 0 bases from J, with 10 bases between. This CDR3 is CASSEFGRVNTEAFF. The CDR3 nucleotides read TGTGCCAGCAGTGAATTTGGGCGCGTGAACACTGAAGCTTTCTTT.

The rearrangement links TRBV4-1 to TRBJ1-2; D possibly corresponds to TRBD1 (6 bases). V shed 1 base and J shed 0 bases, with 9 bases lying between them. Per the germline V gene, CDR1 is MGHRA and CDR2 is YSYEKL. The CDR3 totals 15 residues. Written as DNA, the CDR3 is TGCGCCAGCAGCCAAGGAGACAGGCCTAACTATGGCTACACCTTC. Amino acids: CASSQGDRPNYGYTF.

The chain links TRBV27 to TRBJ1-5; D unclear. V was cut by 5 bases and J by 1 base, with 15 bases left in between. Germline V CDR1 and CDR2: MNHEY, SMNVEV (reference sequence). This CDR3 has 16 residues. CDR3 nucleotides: TGTGCCAGCAGTCCTTGGAAACGAGGGAGCAATCAGCCCCAGCATTTT. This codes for CASSPWKRGSNQPQHF.

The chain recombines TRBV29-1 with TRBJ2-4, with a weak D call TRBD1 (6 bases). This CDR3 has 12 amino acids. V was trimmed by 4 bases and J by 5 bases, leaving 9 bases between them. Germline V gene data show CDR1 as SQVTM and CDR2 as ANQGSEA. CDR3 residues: CSVVRGQNIQYF. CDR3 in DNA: TGCAGCGTTGTCAGGGGACAAAACATTCAGTACTTC.

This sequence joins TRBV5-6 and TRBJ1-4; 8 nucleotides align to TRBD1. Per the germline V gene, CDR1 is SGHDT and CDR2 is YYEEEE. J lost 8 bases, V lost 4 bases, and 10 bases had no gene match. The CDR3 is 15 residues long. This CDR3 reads CASSEDRALNEKLFF. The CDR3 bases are TGTGCCAGCAGCGAGGACAGGGCCCTAAACGAAAAACTGTTTTTT.

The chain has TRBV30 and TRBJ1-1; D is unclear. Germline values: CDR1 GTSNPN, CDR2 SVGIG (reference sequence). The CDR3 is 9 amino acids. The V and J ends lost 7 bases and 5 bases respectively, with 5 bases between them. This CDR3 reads CASDTEAFF. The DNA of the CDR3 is TGTGCCTCAGATACTGAAGCTTTCTTT. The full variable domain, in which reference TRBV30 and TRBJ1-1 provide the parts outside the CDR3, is SQTIHQWPATLVQPVGSPLSLECTVEGTSNPNLYWYRQAAGRGLQLLFYSVGIGQISSEVPQNLSASRPQDRQFILSSKKLLLSDSGFYLCASDTEAFFGQGTRLTVV.

CDR3 sequence (DNA): TGTGCCACCAGCAGAGCAGTGGAGTACTACGAGCAGTACTTC. It encodes CATSRAVEYYEQYF. This chain links TRBV15 with TRBJ2-7; D is uncertain. Germline V CDR1 and CDR2: LNHNV, YYDKDF (reference sequence). The CDR3 has 14 amino acids. V was trimmed by 1 base and J by 3 bases, leaving 10 bases between them. The full variable domain, rest sourced from reference TRBV15 and TRBJ2-7, is DAMVIQNPRYQVTQFGKPVTLSCSQTLNHNVMYWYQQKSSQAPKLLFHYYDKDFNNEADTPDNFQSRRPNTSFCFLDIRSPGLGDTAMYLCATSRAVEYYEQYFGPGTRLTVT.

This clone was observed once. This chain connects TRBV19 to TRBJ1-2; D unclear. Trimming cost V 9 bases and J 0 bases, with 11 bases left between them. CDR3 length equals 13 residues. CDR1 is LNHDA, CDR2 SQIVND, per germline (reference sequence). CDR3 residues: CASQEPPNYGYTF. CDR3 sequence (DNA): TGTGCCAGCCAGGAACCTCCTAACTATGGCTACACCTTC.

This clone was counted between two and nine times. This CDR3 reads CASSGPGQGYEQYF. The CDR3 bases are TGTGCCAGCAGCGGACCGGGACAGGGCTACGAGCAGTACTTC. The chain combines TRBV9 with TRBJ2-7; 9 nucleotides line up with TRBD1. This CDR3 comprises 14 residues. The germline V gene encodes CDR1 SGDLS and CDR2 YYNGEE. The J segment lost 3 bases and the V segment lost 3 bases, leaving 4 bases of the junction unmatched.

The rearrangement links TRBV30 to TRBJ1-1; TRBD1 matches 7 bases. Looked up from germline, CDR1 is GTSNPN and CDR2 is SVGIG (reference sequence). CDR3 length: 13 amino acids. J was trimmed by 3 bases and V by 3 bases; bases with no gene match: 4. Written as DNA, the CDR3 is TGTGCCTGGAGGACAGGGTATTACACTGAAGCTTTCTTT. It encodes CAWRTGYYTEAFF.

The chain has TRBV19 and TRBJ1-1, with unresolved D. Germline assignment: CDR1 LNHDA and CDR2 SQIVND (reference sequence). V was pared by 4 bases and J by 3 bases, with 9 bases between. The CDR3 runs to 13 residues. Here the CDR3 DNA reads TGTGCCAGTAGTACAGTGCTGGACACTGAAGCTTTCTTT. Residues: CASSTVLDTEAFF.